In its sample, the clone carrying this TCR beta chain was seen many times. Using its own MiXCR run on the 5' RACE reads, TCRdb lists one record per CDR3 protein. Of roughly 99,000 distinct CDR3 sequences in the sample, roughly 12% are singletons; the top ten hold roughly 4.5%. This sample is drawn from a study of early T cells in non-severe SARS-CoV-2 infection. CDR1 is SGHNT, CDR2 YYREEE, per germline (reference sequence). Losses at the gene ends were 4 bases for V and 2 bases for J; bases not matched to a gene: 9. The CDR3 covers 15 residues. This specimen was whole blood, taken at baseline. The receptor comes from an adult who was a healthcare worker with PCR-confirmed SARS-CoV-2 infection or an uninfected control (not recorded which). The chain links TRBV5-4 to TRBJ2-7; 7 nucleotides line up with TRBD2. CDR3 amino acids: CASSIAGGLAYEQYF. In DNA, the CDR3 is TGTGCCAGCAGCATTGCGGGTGGACTAGCCTACGAGCAGTACTTC.